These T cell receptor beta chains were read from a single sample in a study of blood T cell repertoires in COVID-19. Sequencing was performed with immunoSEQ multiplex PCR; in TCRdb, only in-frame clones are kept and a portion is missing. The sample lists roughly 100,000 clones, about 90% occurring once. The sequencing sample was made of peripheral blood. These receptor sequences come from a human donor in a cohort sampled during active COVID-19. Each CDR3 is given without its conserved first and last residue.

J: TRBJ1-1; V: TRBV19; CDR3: ASSITAGRSEAF
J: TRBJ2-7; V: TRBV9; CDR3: ASSATSGSVMDEQY
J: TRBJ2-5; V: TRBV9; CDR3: ASSGGLAGAGETQY
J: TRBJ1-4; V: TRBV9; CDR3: ASSPGTGVNEKLF
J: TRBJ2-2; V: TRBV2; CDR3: ASTGRVNTGELF
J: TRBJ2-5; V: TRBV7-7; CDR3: ASSLLSPTAQETQY
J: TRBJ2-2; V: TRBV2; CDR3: ASSEAPAGGLANTGELF
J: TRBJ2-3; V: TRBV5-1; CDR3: ASSLGLGSGSSSDTQY
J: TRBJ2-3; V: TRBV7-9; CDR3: ASSLGSGRADTQY
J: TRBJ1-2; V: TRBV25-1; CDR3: ASSDGTGGPTLYGYT
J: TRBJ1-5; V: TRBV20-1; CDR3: SASRGQMGTGQPQH
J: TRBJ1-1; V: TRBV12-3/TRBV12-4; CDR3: ASSKGQTTEAF
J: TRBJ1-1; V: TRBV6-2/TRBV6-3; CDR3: ASSRPSSGNTEAF
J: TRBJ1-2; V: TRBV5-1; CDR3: ASSLVADRAGGYT
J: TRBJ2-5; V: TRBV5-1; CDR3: ASSAQTSGQETQY
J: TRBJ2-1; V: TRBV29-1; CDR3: SVGVGTDYNEQF
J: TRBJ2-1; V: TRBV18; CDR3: ASSDTSGRSGNEQF
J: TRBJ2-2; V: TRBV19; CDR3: ASTVWTSGSYGELF
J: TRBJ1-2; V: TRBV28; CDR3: ASSPRTKTRANYGYT
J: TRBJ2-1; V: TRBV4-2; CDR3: ASSPGGRGVAEQF
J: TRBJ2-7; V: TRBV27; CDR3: ASSNTGTSGRAWYRNEQY
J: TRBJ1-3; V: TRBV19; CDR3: ASSADRGAGNTIY
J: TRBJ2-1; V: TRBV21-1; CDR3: ASSCRQGRVWNEQF
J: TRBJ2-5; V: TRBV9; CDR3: ASSPRTSLGQETQY
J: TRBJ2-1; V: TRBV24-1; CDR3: ATSDSWTGEGGYNEQF
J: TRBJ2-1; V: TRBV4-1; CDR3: ASSRTGTSDNEQF
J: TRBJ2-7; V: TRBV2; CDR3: ASRLRQGTYEQY
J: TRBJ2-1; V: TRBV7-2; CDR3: ASSQSRASYNEQF
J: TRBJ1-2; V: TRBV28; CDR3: ASRSGGYT
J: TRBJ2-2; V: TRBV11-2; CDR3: ASSLASGTFLGELF
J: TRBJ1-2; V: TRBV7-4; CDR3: ASSLGRINYGYT
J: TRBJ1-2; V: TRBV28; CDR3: ASSFGTTGYT
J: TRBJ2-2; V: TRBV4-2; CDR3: ASSQDLTGRTGELF
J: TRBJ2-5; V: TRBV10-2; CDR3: ASTRQPQETQY
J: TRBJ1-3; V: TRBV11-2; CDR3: ASSQNSISGNTIY
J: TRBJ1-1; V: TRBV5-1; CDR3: ASRVTGTGDTEAF
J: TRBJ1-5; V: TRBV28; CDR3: ASRVRGDQPQH
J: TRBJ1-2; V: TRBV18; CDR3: ASSLEQGDYGYT
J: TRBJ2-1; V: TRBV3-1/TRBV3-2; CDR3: ASSQGRGSNEQF
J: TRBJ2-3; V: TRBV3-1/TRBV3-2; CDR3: ASSPPHFSEAEAGERTQY
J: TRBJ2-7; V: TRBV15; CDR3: ATSRGVPGGWDEQY
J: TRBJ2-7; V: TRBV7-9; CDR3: ATADSYEQY
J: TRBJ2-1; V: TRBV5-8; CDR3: ASSLGQGFYNEQF
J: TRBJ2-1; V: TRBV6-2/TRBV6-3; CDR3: ASSYSRNEQF
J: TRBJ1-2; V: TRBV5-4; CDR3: ASSQRDRGPLANYGYT